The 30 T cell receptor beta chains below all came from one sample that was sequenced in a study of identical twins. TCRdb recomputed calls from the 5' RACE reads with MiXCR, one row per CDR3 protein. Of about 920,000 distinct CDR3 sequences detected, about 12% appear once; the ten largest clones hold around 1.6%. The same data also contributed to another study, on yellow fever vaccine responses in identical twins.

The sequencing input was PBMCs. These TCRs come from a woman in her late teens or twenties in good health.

The CDR3 DNA sequence: TGTGCCAGCAGCTTGAGGGGAGGAGTGGACGAGCAGTACTTC. It encodes CASSLRGGVDEQYF. V and J are TRBV7-9 and TRBJ2-7; tentative D call: TRBD2 (6 bases). Per the germline V gene, CDR1 is SEHNR and CDR2 is FQNEAQ (reference sequence). CDR3 size: 14 residues. Trimming left V 3 bases short and J 5 bases short, with 14 bases between. The full variable domain, rest sourced from reference TRBV7-9 and TRBJ2-7, is DTGVSQNPRHKITKRGQNVTFRCDPISEHNRLYWYRQTLGQGPEFLTYFQNEAQLEKSRLLSDRFSAERPKGSFSTLEIQRTEQGDSAMYLCASSLRGGVDEQYFGPGTRLTVT.

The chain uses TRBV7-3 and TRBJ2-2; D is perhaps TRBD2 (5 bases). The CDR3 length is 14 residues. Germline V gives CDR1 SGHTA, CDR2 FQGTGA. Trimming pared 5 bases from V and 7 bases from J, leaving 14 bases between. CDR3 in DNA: TGTGCCAGCAGCCCTCGCGAGGGTGGCGGGGAGCTGTTTTTT. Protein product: CASSPREGGGELFF.

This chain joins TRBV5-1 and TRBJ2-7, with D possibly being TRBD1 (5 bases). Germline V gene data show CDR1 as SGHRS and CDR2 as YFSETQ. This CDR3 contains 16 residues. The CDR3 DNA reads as TGCGCCAGCAGCTTCGAGGACACCCCCTGGCCCTACAAGCAGTACGTC. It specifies CASSFEDTPWPYKQYV.

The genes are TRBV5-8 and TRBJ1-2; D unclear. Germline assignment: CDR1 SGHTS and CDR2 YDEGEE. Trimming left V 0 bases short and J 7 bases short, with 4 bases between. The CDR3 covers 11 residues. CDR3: CASSLDVGYTF. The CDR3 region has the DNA TGTGCCAGCAGCTTGGATGTTGGCTACACCTTC. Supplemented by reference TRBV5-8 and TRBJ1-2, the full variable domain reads EAGVTQSPTHLIKTRGQQATLRCSPISGHTSVYWYQQALGLGLQFLLWYDEGEERNRGNFPPRFSGRQFPNYSSELNVNALELEDSALYLCASSLDVGYTFGSGTRLTVV.

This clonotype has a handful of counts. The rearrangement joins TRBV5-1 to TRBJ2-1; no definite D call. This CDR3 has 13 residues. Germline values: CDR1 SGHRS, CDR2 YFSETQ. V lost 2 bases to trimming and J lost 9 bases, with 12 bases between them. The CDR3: CASSFEVGLEQFF. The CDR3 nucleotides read TGCGCCAGCAGCTTCGAGGTAGGGCTTGAGCAGTTCTTC.

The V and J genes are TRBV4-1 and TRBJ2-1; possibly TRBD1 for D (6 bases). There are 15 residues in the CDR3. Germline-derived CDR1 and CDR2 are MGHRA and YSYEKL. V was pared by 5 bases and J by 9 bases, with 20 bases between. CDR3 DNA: TGCGCCAGCAGCGCACCCGGACAGAGGATCGGTGAGCAGTTCTTC. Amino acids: CASSAPGQRIGEQFF.

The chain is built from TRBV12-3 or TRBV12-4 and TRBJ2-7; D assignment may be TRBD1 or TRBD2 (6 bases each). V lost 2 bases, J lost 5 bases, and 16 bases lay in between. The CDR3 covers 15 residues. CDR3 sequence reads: CASSLQGTLQDEQYF. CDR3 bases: TGTGCCAGCAGTTTACAGGGGACTCTGCAGGACGAGCAGTACTTC.

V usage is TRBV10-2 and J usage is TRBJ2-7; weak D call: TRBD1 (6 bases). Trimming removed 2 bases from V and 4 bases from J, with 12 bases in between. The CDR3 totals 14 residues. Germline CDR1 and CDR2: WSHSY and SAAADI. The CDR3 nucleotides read TGCGCCAGCAGTGAGAGTCGGGGACAATACGAGCAGTACTTC. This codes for CASSESRGQYEQYF.

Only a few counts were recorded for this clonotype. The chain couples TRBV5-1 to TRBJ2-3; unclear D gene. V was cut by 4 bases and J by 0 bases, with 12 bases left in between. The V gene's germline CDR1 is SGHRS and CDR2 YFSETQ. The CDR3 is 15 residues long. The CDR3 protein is CASSLRLDSTDTQYF. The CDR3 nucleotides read TGCGCCAGCAGCCTTAGACTCGACAGCACAGATACGCAGTATTTT.

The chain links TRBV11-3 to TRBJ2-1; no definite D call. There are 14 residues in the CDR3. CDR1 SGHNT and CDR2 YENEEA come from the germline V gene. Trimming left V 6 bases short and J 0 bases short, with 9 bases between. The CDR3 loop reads CASRPRSSYNEQFF. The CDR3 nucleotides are TGTGCCAGCAGGCCACGGAGCTCCTACAATGAGCAGTTCTTC.

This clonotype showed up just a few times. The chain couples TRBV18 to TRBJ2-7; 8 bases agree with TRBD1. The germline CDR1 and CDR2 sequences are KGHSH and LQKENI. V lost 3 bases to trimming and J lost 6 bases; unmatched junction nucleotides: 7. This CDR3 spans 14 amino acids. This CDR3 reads CASSPEGQAVEQYV. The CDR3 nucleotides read TGTGCCAGCTCACCCGAGGGACAGGCGGTCGAGCAGTACGTC.

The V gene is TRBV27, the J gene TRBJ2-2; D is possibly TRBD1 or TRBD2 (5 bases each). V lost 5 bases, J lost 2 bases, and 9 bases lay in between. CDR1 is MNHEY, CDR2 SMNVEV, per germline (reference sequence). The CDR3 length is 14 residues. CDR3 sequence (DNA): TGTGCCAGCAGTACAGGACTCAACACCGGGGAGCTGTTTTTT. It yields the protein CASSTGLNTGELFF.

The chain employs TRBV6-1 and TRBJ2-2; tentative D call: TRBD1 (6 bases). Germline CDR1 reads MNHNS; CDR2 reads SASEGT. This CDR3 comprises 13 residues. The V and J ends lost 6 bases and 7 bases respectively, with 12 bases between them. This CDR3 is CASRARGYGELFF. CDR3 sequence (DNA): TGTGCCAGCAGGGCCAGGGGATACGGGGAGCTGTTTTTT.

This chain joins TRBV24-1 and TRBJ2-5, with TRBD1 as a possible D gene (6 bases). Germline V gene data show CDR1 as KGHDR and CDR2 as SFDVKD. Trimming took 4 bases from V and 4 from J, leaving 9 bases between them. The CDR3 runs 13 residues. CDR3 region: CATSERGGETQYF. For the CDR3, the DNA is TGTGCCACCAGTGAACGAGGGGGAGAGACCCAGTACTTC.

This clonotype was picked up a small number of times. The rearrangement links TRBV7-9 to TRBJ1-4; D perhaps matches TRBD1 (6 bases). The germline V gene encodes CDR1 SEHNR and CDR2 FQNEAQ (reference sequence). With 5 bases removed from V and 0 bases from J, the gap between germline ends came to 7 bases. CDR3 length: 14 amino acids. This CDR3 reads CASSTGSTNEKLFF. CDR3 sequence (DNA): TGTGCCAGCAGCACAGGGTCAACTAATGAAAAACTGTTTTTT.

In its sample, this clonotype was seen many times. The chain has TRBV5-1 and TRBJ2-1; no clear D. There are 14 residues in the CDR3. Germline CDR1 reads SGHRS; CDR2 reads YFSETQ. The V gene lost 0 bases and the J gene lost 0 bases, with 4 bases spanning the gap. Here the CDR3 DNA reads TGCGCCAGCAGCTTGGACAGCTCCTACAATGAGCAGTTCTTC. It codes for CASSLDSSYNEQFF.

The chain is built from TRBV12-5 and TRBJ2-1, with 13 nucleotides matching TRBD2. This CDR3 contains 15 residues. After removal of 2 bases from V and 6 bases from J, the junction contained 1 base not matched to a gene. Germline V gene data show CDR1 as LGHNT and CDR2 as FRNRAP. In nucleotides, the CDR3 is TGTGCTAGTGGTTTGACTAGCGGGGGGGTCAATGAGCAGTTCTTC. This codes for CASGLTSGGVNEQFF.

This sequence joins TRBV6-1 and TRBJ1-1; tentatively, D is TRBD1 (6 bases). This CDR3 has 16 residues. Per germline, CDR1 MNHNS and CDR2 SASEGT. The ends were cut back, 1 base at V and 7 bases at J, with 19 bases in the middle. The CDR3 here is CASSEEGLSTGFEAFF. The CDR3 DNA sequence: TGTGCCAGCAGTGAAGAGGGTCTCTCGACAGGCTTTGAAGCTTTCTTT.

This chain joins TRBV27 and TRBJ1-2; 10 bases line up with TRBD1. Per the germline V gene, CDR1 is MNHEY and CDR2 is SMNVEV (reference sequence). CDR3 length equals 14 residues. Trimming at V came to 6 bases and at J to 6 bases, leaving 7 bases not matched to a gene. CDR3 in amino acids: CASSPGQGIHGYTF. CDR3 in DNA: TGTGCCAGCAGCCCGGGACAGGGGATTCATGGCTACACCTTC.

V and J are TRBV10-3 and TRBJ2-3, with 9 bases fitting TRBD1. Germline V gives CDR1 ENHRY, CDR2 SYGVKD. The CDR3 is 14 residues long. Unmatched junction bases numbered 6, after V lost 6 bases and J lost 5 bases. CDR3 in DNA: TGTGCCATCAGCAACAGGGGGCGCGGAGATACGCAGTATTTT. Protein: CAISNRGRGDTQYF.

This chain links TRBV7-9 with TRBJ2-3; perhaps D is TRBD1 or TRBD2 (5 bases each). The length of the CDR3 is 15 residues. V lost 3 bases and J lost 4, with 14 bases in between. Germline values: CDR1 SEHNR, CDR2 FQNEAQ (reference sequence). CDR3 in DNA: TGTGCCAGCAGCTTCGGGACCGCGACGGCAGATACGCAGTATTTT. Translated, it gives CASSFGTATADTQYF.

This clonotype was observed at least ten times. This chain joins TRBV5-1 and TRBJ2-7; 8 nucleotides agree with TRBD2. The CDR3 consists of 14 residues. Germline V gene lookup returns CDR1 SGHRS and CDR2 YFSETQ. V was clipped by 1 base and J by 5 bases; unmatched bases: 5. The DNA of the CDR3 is TGCGCCAGCAGCTTGAGCGGGAGTACCAACGAGCAGTACTTC. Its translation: CASSLSGSTNEQYF. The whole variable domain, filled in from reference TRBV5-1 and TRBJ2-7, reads KAGVTQTPRYLIKTRGQQVTLSCSPISGHRSVSWYQQTPGQGLQFLFEYFSETQRNKGNFPGRFSGRQFSNSRSEMNVSTLELGDSALYLCASSLSGSTNEQYFGPGTRLTVT.

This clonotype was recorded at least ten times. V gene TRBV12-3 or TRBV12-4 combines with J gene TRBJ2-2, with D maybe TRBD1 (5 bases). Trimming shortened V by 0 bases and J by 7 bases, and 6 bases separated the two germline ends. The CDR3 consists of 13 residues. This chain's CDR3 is CASSLAGLGELFF. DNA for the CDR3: TGTGCCAGCAGTTTAGCGGGGCTCGGGGAGCTGTTTTTT.

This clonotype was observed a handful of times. The CDR3 coding sequence is TGTGCCAGCAGTTACTCATCCAGGGGCGTCCACGAGCAGTACTTC. Protein: CASSYSSRGVHEQYF. The rearrangement uses TRBV6-5 and TRBJ2-7; perhaps TRBD1 as D (6 bases). Trimming removed 0 bases at V and 5 bases at J, with 14 bases between. The CDR3 runs to 15 residues. Germline CDR1 MNHEY, CDR2 SVGAGI.

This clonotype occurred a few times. CDR3 amino acids: CASSTDRIPSYNEQFF. CDR3 DNA: TGTGCCAGTAGTACAGACAGAATTCCCTCCTACAATGAGCAGTTCTTC. This chain links TRBV19 with TRBJ2-1; possibly TRBD1 for D (5 bases). With 4 bases removed from V and 0 bases from J, the gap between germline ends came to 13 bases. The CDR3 is 16 amino acids. Germline CDR1 reads LNHDA; CDR2 reads SQIVND (reference sequence).

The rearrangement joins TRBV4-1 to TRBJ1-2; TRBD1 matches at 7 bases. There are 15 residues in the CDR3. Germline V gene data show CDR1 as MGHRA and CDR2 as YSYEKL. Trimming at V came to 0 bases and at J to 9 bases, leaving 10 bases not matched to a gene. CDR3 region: CASSQDGTVKRSYTF. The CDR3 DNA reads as TGCGCCAGCAGCCAAGATGGGACAGTGAAACGAAGCTACACCTTC.

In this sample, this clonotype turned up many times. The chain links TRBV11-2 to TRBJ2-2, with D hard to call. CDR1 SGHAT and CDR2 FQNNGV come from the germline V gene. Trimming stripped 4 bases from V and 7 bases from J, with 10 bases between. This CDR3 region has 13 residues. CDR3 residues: CASSSRGGGELFF. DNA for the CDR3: TGTGCCAGCAGCTCGCGCGGCGGCGGGGAGCTGTTTTTT.

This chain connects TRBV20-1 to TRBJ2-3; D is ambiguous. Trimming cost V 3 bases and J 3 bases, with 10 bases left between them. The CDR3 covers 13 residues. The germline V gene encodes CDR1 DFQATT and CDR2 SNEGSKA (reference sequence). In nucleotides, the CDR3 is TGCAGTGCTAGTATACCAGTTACAGATACGCAGTATTTT. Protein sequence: CSASIPVTDTQYF.

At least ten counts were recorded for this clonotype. The CDR3 sequence: CASSLRGLGQPQHF. The DNA of the CDR3 is TGCGCCAGCAGCTTGAGGGGCCTCGGGCAGCCCCAGCATTTT. The chain carries TRBV5-1 and TRBJ1-5; the D gene is possibly TRBD1 (5 bases). The germline gives CDR1 SGHRS, CDR2 YFSETQ. The ends were cut back, 1 base at V and 7 bases at J, with 12 bases in the middle. The CDR3 has 14 residues. The full variable domain, its missing parts supplied by reference TRBV5-1 and TRBJ1-5, is KAGVTQTPRYLIKTRGQQVTLSCSPISGHRSVSWYQQTPGQGLQFLFEYFSETQRNKGNFPGRFSGRQFSNSRSEMNVSTLELGDSALYLCASSLRGLGQPQHFGDGTRLSIL.

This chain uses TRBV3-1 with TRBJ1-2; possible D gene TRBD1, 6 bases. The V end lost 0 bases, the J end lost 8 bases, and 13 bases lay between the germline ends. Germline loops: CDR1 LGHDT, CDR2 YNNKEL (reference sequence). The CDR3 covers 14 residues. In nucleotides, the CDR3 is TGTGCCAGCAGCCAAGAATGGTCAGGGGACGGCTACACCTTC. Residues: CASSQEWSGDGYTF.